The rows below give T cell receptor beta chains drawn from one sample of a study of early T cells in non-severe SARS-CoV-2 infection. TCRdb analysed the 5' RACE reads with MiXCR anew, one entry per CDR3 protein. The table includes some 87,000 distinct CDR3 sequences, roughly 13% detected once. The sequencing sample was made of whole blood. Receptors were obtained from an adult who was a healthcare worker with PCR-confirmed SARS-CoV-2 infection or an uninfected control (not recorded which). The CDR3 runs from the conserved cysteine through the conserved F or W. Fields, in order: J gene, D gene, V gene, clone size, CDR3 DNA, CDR3 protein. The D gene is left open where the match is weak. Clone sizes are given selectively: once, few, many, or a class where the clone is expanded.

>TRBJ1-4|.|TRBV7-9|many
TGTGCCAGCAGCCTGACCGCTAAAACAGACACCCTGGGTATCCCAACTAATGAAAAACTGTTTTTT
CASSLTAKTDTLGIPTNEKLFF
>TRBJ1-5|.|TRBV12-3/TRBV12-4|medium-sized
TGTGCCAGCAGTTTAGGACGGTCCAATCAGCCCCAGCATTTT
CASSLGRSNQPQHF
>TRBJ2-7|.|TRBV7-2|many
TGTGCCAGCAGCTTAGGAACCCAATACGAGCAGTACTTC
CASSLGTQYEQYF
>TRBJ2-3|TRBD2|TRBV7-8|few
TGTGCCAGCAGCCAACTGGGACTAGCGGACACAGATACGCAGTATTTT
CASSQLGLADTDTQYF
>TRBJ2-3|.|TRBV10-3|.
TGTGCCATCTACGGGGGAAGCACAGATACGCAGTATTTT
CAIYGGSTDTQYF
>TRBJ2-5|.|TRBV5-8|many
TGTGCCAGCAGGATCGGAGCAACAGACAGGCTGGAGACCCAGTACTTC
CASRIGATDRLETQYF
>TRBJ1-3|.|TRBV7-9|.
TGTGCCAGCAGCTTAGCAGAGACTGGAAACACCATATATTTT
CASSLAETGNTIYF
>TRBJ1-2|TRBD1|TRBV12-3/TRBV12-4|many
TGTGCCAGCACCACCCGGGACAGGGCGTATGGCTACACCTTC
CASTTRDRAYGYTF
>TRBJ2-2|TRBD1|TRBV4-2|many
TGTGCCAGCAGCCAAGACGGGCAGGGGGCGTACACCGGGGAGCTGTTTTTT
CASSQDGQGAYTGELFF
>TRBJ1-6|.|TRBV10-2|many
TGCGCCAGCAGTAGGAGGGGAATCAATAATTCACCCCTCCACTTT
CASSRRGINNSPLHF
>TRBJ1-5|.|TRBV20-1|few
TGCAGTGCTAGAACTGGACAGACGAATCAGCCCCAGCATTTT
CSARTGQTNQPQHF
>TRBJ1-1|.|TRBV7-9|many
TGTGCCAGCAGCCGGGGACAACCGAACACTGAAGCTTTCTTT
CASSRGQPNTEAFF
>TRBJ2-6|TRBD1|TRBV29-1|few
TGCAGCGTTGAAGATCCTGGTGTGGGACAGGGGAAAGCTGGGGCCAACGTCCTGACTTTC
CSVEDPGVGQGKAGANVLTF
>TRBJ2-1|TRBD1|TRBV10-3|many
TGTGCCATCAGGCGACGACCCGGGACAGGGGTCAATGAGCAGTTCTTC
CAIRRRPGTGVNEQFF
>TRBJ1-1|.|TRBV29-1|.
TGCAGCGTTGAAGCTTGGGACACCTCCACGGGGGACACTGAAGCTTTCTTT
CSVEAWDTSTGDTEAFF
>TRBJ2-3|.|TRBV6-5|many
TGTGCCAGCAGTTACCGGGGGGCCGGCACAGATACGCAGTATTTT
CASSYRGAGTDTQYF
>TRBJ1-1|.|TRBV12-3/TRBV12-4|.
TGTGCCAGCGCTCGGTCAGACACTGAAGCTTTCTTT
CASARSDTEAFF
>TRBJ2-5|TRBD2|TRBV3-1|few
TGTGCCAGCAGCCAACTAGCGGGGGGGCTCGGAGAGACCCAGTACTTC
CASSQLAGGLGETQYF
>TRBJ2-1|.|TRBV19|.
TGTGCCAGTAGTATATCGCCTTCGCCCTACAATGAGCAGTTCTTC
CASSISPSPYNEQFF
>TRBJ1-1|.|TRBV4-2|few
TGTGCCAGCAGCCACGGACTCCGGGGCGCTCGGGGAGGGGGAAACACTGAAGCTTTCTTT
CASSHGLRGARGGGNTEAFF
>TRBJ2-2|.|TRBV7-8|many
TGTGCCAGCAGCTCCACAGGGAGGACCGGGGAGCTGTTTTTT
CASSSTGRTGELFF
>TRBJ1-5|.|TRBV7-9|few
TGTGCCAGCAGCTTTGGGACATCTAGCAATCAGCCCCAGCATTTT
CASSFGTSSNQPQHF
>TRBJ1-2|.|TRBV30|few
TGTGCCTGCTCGGGTCAATGGGATGGCTACACCTTC
CACSGQWDGYTF
>TRBJ1-6|.|TRBV11-2|few
TGTGCCAGCAGCTTAAGAGGGGACCTCCACTTT
CASSLRGDLHF
>TRBJ2-2|.|TRBV6-5|few
TGTGCCAGCAGTTCGGGAGGTGGGGGCCGGAACACCGGGGAGCTGTTTTTT
CASSSGGGGRNTGELFF
>TRBJ2-7|.|TRBV20-1|.
TGCAGTGCATCCCCCACAGGGCTGGCGGAAGAGCAGTACTTC
CSASPTGLAEEQYF
>TRBJ2-3|TRBD2|TRBV20-1|many
TGCAGTGCTACTCATTTACTAGCGGGGGACACAGATACGCAGTATTTT
CSATHLLAGDTDTQYF
>TRBJ2-5|TRBD1|TRBV20-1|.
TGCAGTGCTAGAGATGAGACAGGGAGAGAGACCCAGTACTTC
CSARDETGRETQYF
>TRBJ2-7|TRBD1|TRBV20-1|.
TGCAGTGCTAGAGACCAAAGACAGGGTCACGAGCAGTACTTC
CSARDQRQGHEQYF
>TRBJ1-2|.|TRBV11-2|few
TGTGCCAGCAGCTTAGACCGGTTTAACTATGGCTACACCTTC
CASSLDRFNYGYTF
>TRBJ1-5|TRBD1|TRBV7-9|few
TGTGCCAGCAGCTCCCTAGGGGGCCATCAGCCCCAGCATTTT
CASSSLGGHQPQHF
>TRBJ2-5|.|TRBV12-3/TRBV12-4|.
TGTGCCAGCAGGGTAGCGGCAGGGGAGACCCAGTACTTC
CASRVAAGETQYF
>TRBJ2-1|.|TRBV19|.
TGTGCCAGTAGTATAGTCAGGGGTATACAGTTCTTC
CASSIVRGIQFF
>TRBJ2-2|.|TRBV12-3/TRBV12-4|.
TGTGCCAGCACCGAGGCGGGGTTCACCGGGGAGCTGTTTTTT
CASTEAGFTGELFF
>TRBJ1-1|.|TRBV20-1|many
TGCAGTGCTAGATTGGGCGCCAAGAGGACTGAAGCTTTCTTT
CSARLGAKRTEAFF
>TRBJ2-1|TRBD2|TRBV18|few
TGTGCCAGCTCACCAATCCTGCGGGGGGGCCCCTACAATGAGCAGTTCTTC
CASSPILRGGPYNEQFF
>TRBJ2-1|TRBD2|TRBV11-2|once
TGTCCCAGCAGCCCCCGCGGGGGACCCGGAGGCGAGCAGTTCTTC
CPSSPRGGPGGEQFF
>TRBJ2-7|.|TRBV18|few
TGTGCCAGCTCACCCTCCCTTGACTACGAGCAGTACTTC
CASSPSLDYEQYF
>TRBJ2-7|.|TRBV2|.
TGTGCCAGCAGTGAGAGGGAGTACGAGCAGTACTTC
CASSEREYEQYF
>TRBJ2-5|TRBD2|TRBV11-2|few
TGTGCCAGCAGCTCGCGGACTAGCGAGGAGACCCAGTACTTC
CASSSRTSEETQYF
>TRBJ2-7|.|TRBV7-2|.
TGTGCCAGCAACAGACTGCCGGGCGGGGATTACGAGCAGTACTTC
CASNRLPGGDYEQYF
>TRBJ2-3|TRBD1|TRBV10-2|many
TGCGCCAGCTCTACAGGGGGAATTCGGACAGATACGCAGTATTTT
CASSTGGIRTDTQYF